This T cell receptor beta chain was documented in a study of T-cell memory formation after mild COVID-19. The CDR3 consists of 16 residues. Germline CDR1 LGHDT, CDR2 YNNKEL (reference sequence). Trimming took 1 base from V and 4 from J, leaving 17 bases between them. TCRdb processed the 5' RACE reads anew with MiXCR; each CDR3 protein has one entry. The sample carries roughly 600,000 distinct CDR3 sequences, approximately 18% recorded once. Study-wide points: Later expanders leaned toward CD4+, whereas clones contracting from day 15 to 85 were balanced CD4/CD8. Pre-infection memory harbored some responding clones, suggesting cross-reactive memory joined.

This clonotype appeared a few times. Its target is not known. Sequences were obtained from PBMCs or a T cell subset sorted from them (not recorded which). The chain couples TRBV3-1 to TRBJ2-7; possibly TRBD1 for D (6 bases). This TCR was recovered from an adult woman who had mild COVID-19 (a few samples of this study predate the infection). Cell type and time point are not known. The CDR3 is CASSQALGQFLYEQYF. In DNA, the CDR3 is TGTGCCAGCAGCCAAGCCCTCGGACAGTTCTTGTACGAGCAGTACTTC.